These 3 T cell receptor beta chains were sequenced from one sample in a study of blood T cell repertoires in COVID-19. Sequencing was performed with immunoSEQ multiplex PCR; in TCRdb, only in-frame clones are kept and a portion is missing. The sample carries tens of thousands of clones, more than 90% recorded once. The material sequenced was peripheral blood. The receptors originated from a human donor in a cohort sampled during active COVID-19.

In this sample, this clone turned up once. CDR3 sequence: CASSFSQVAQPQHF. Here the CDR3 DNA reads TGTGCCAGCAGTTTCTCACAGGTGGCTCAGCCCCAGCATTTT. This chain links TRBV27 with TRBJ1-5; the D gene is possibly TRBD1 (5 bases). The CDR3 is 14 residues long. V shed 3 bases and J shed 6 bases, with 12 bases lying between them. CDR1 and CDR2 from the germline V gene are MNHEY and SMNVEV (reference sequence).

The chain employs TRBV6-2 or TRBV6-3 and TRBJ1-5; 7 bases fit TRBD1. J was trimmed by 2 bases and V by 2 bases; bases with no gene match: 9. The germline V gene has CDR1 MNHEY and CDR2 SVGEGT. The length of the CDR3 is 17 residues. The CDR3 here is CASSYRTWGQRNQPQHF. CDR3 nucleotides: TGTGCCAGCAGTTACCGGACGTGGGGACAGCGCAATCAGCCCCAGCATTTT.

The rearrangement links TRBV9 to TRBJ2-3, with TRBD2 matching over 8 bases. V trimming: 4 bases; J trimming: 9 bases; junction bases outside the gene matches: 10. This CDR3 has 14 amino acids. Germline V gene data show CDR1 as SGDLS and CDR2 as YYNGEE. The CDR3 spells CASSLSGGTRTQYF. Here the CDR3 DNA reads TGTGCCAGCAGCTTAAGCGGGGGCACTCGGACGCAGTATTTT.